This T cell receptor (beta chain) emerged from a study of T-cell memory formation after mild COVID-19. In the study overall: TCR clusters were mostly confined to one donor each. Study-wide results and limits: Day 37-peaking second-wave clones had unconfirmed SARS-CoV-2 specificity. Contracting CD8+ clones were enriched in EMRA, CD4+ mainly in CM and EM. Researchers found some responding clones in pre-infection memory, a sign that cross-reactive memory joined.

Each CDR3 protein is one row after TCRdb ran MiXCR on the 5' RACE reads. This table has roughly 190,000 distinct CDR3 sequences, about 10% appearing once. A remark on this clonotype: The antigen is not known.

Trimming shortened V by 6 bases and J by 0 bases, and 12 bases separated the two germline ends. The CDR3 length is 13 residues. Germline lookup yields CDR1 DFQATT and CDR2 SNEGSKA (reference sequence). Sequencing used PBMCs or a T cell subset sorted from them (not recorded which). This clonotype was obtained from a man in his late teens or twenties who had mild COVID-19 (a few samples of this study predate the infection). Cell type and time point are not known. The chain has TRBV20-1 and TRBJ2-7; D may match TRBD1 or TRBD2 (5 bases each). In nucleotides, the CDR3 is TGCAGTGCCGGGACCCCGAGCTCCTACGAGCAGTACTTC. It codes for CSAGTPSSYEQYF.